One and the same sample provided the 7 T cell receptor beta chains below, sequenced in a study of blood T cell repertoires in COVID-19. Sequencing used immunoSEQ multiplex PCR; TCRdb keeps in-frame clones, though not all of them. Among approximately 190,000 clones listed, approximately 84% were seen once. Sequencing input: peripheral blood. Receptor source: a woman aged 70-85 years with active or convalescent COVID-19.

The chain joins TRBV7-8 to TRBJ1-5; D call uncertain. The CDR3 covers 15 residues. The V and J ends lost 5 bases and 2 bases respectively, with 13 bases between them. Germline lookup yields CDR1 SGHVS and CDR2 FQNEAQ. CDR3 residues: CASSTQVIGNQPQHF. The CDR3 coding sequence is TGTGCCAGCAGCACGCAGGTTATAGGCAATCAGCCCCAGCATTTT.

The sample holds one count of this clone. The V call is TRBV18, the J call TRBJ1-5; 9 nucleotides match TRBD1. CDR3 size: 17 residues. CDR1 is KGHSH, CDR2 LQKENI, per germline. The junction had 11 bases not matched to a gene; V was cut back by 3 bases and J by 5 bases. The CDR3 protein is CASSPQSKDRGYQPQHF. The CDR3 nucleotides read TGTGCCAGCTCACCCCAATCGAAGGACAGGGGTTATCAGCCCCAGCATTTT. The full variable domain, completed using reference TRBV18 and TRBJ1-5, is NAGVMQNPRHLVRRRGQEARLRCSPMKGHSHVYWYRQLPEEGLKFMVYLQKENIIDESGMPKERFSAEFPKEGPSILRIQQVVRGDSAAYFCASSPQSKDRGYQPQHFGDGTRLSIL.

The gene calls are TRBV4-2 and TRBJ2-3, with 11 bases fitting TRBD2. The CDR3 covers 18 residues. Per germline, CDR1 LGHNA and CDR2 YNFKEQ. V shed 0 bases and J 7 bases; nucleotides not matched to a gene: 12. The CDR3 nucleotides are TGTGCCAGCAGCCAAGATTCCGTAACTAGCGGGAGTACAAATACGCAGTATTTT. Translating gives CASSQDSVTSGSTNTQYF.

The chain uses TRBV11-2 and TRBJ1-4; a possible D gene is TRBD1 (6 bases). V was pared by 5 bases and J by 2 bases, with 21 bases between. The CDR3 runs to 18 residues. Germline V CDR1 and CDR2: SGHAT, FQNNGV. The CDR3 nucleotides read TGTGCCAGCAGCATCAGGGGTTTCCGAAAGTGGACTAATGAAAAACTGTTTTTT. This encodes CASSIRGFRKWTNEKLFF.

This chain links TRBV28 with TRBJ2-7, with D maybe TRBD2 (5 bases). Per germline, CDR1 MDHEN and CDR2 SYDVKM. Trimming took off 7 bases at V and 4 bases at J, with 14 bases between the two ends. This CDR3 has 13 residues. The CDR3 is CASTPGDKYEQYF. CDR3 nucleotides: TGTGCCAGCACCCCCGGGGATAAATACGAGCAGTACTTC.

The V gene is TRBV18, the J gene TRBJ1-1; maybe TRBD1 (6 bases). Germline V gene sequence: CDR1 KGHSH, CDR2 LQKENI. The CDR3 is 16 residues long. With 3 bases removed from V and 4 bases from J, the gap between germline ends came to 18 bases. The CDR3 loop is CASSPTEVGGGTEAFF. The CDR3, as DNA: TGTGCCAGCTCACCCACCGAGGTAGGGGGTGGCACTGAAGCTTTCTTT.

This clone showed up just once. The chain has TRBV5-1 and TRBJ1-3; TRBD1 agrees at 7 bases. V shed 4 bases and J 3 bases; nucleotides not matched to a gene: 4. The germline V gene has CDR1 SGHRS and CDR2 YFSETQ. The CDR3 sequence is 14 residues long. CDR3 region: CASSPGQLGNTIYF. The CDR3 DNA reads as TGCGCCAGCAGCCCGGGACAGCTTGGAAACACCATATATTTT.